These T cell receptor beta chains were read from a single sample in a study of cytomegalovirus exposure and HLA in healthy donors. Clones were sequenced by immunoSEQ multiplex PCR, and TCRdb holds only the in-frame ones, with some missing. This table has about 65,000 clones, more than 75% appearing once. Specimen: PBMCs. These receptors originate from a girl under 18 in good health and CMV-seropositive. The CDR3 runs from the conserved cysteine through the conserved F or W. D genes are given only for firm matches. Expanded clones are given a class, and other clones once, few, many or no size at all.

clone_size	v_call	d_call	j_call	cdr3_nt	cdr3_aa
NA	TRBV5-1	NA	TRBJ1-5	TGCGCCAGCAGCGGGGGGGGCGCAGATCAGCCCCAGCATTTT	CASSGGGADQPQHF
NA	TRBV6-5	TRBD1	TRBJ1-5	TGTGCCAGCATCAAGCAGGGGGATCGGGATCAGCCCCAGCATTTT	CASIKQGDRDQPQHF
NA	TRBV4-2	TRBD1	TRBJ2-5	TGTGCCAGCAGCCAAGACTACAGGGGGATTCAGACAGCCCAGTACTTC	CASSQDYRGIQTAQYF
NA	TRBV18	TRBD1	TRBJ2-1	TGTGCCAGCTCACCAAGGACAGGGGGCTACAATGAGCAGTTCTTC	CASSPRTGGYNEQFF
NA	TRBV10-3	TRBD2	TRBJ2-3	TGTGCCATCAGTGAGGCACTAGCGAGAGATACGCAGTATTTT	CAISEALARDTQYF
NA	TRBV9	NA	TRBJ2-5	TGTGCCAGCAGTCCTAGAGGGGGACAAGAGACCCAGTACTTC	CASSPRGGQETQYF
NA	TRBV6-4	NA	TRBJ1-5	TGTGCCAGCAGGGGAGGGGTTCCCCCTGGTCAGCCCCAGCATTTT	CASRGGVPPGQPQHF
once	TRBV9	TRBD1	TRBJ1-4	TGTGCCAGCAGCGTAGGCAGGGGGGCCGGTGAAAAACTGTTTTTT	CASSVGRGAGEKLFF
NA	TRBV6-6	NA	TRBJ1-2	TGTGCCAGCAGTCCACCGGTGCGGGTCTACACCTTC	CASSPPVRVYTF
NA	TRBV28	NA	TRBJ2-3	TGTGCCAGCAGTTTGCCAGGGTCAGATACGCAGTATTTT	CASSLPGSDTQYF
NA	TRBV7-6	TRBD1	TRBJ2-1	TGTGCCAGCAGCCAGCGAGCGGACAGGGTTGAGCAGTTCTTC	CASSQRADRVEQFF
NA	TRBV6-6	TRBD2	TRBJ2-5	TGTGCCAGCAGTCGGACTAGCCGGGGAGAGACCCAGTACTTC	CASSRTSRGETQYF
NA	TRBV9	NA	TRBJ2-5	TGTGCCAGCAGCCGGGACTCCCAAGAGACCCAGTACTTC	CASSRDSQETQYF
NA	TRBV6-1	TRBD2	TRBJ2-1	TGTGCCAGCAGTGTTGGGACTAGAAATGAGCAGTTCTTC	CASSVGTRNEQFF
NA	TRBV4-1	NA	TRBJ1-1	TGCGCCAGCAGCCAGCCCCCCAGGGCTGCTGAAGCTTTCTTT	CASSQPPRAAEAFF
NA	TRBV6-5	TRBD2	TRBJ2-7	TGTGCCAGCAGTTCCCCCCAGCGGGGGTCTTACGAGCAGTACTTC	CASSSPQRGSYEQYF
NA	TRBV6-1	NA	TRBJ1-5	TGTGCCAGCAGTGAAGAGACAGGTGGTAGGCAGCCCCAGCATTTT	CASSEETGGRQPQHF
NA	TRBV2	TRBD2	TRBJ2-1	TGTGCCAGCAGGGGAGCGGGGGGTGAAGGTGAGCAGTTCTTC	CASRGAGGEGEQFF
NA	TRBV2	NA	TRBJ1-2	TGTGCCAGCGGGGTGGACAATTTTTACTATGGCTACACCTTC	CASGVDNFYYGYTF
NA	TRBV4-1	NA	TRBJ2-7	TGCGCCAGCAGCCAAGGTCCCTCGGGTAACTACGAGCAGTACTTC	CASSQGPSGNYEQYF
NA	TRBV28	TRBD2	TRBJ2-5	TGTGCCAGCAGTGTAGGCGGGAGGGCCCTCAGGGAGCAGTACTTC	CASSVGGRALREQYF
NA	TRBV7-2	NA	TRBJ1-4	TGTGCCAGCAGCCGAGAGACGGGGGATGAAAAACTGTTTTTT	CASSRETGDEKLFF
NA	TRBV9	TRBD1	TRBJ2-2	TGTGCCAGCAGCGTTACAGGGGACGGTACCGGGGAGCTGTTTTTT	CASSVTGDGTGELFF
NA	TRBV10-2	TRBD1	TRBJ2-2	TGCGCCAGCAAGAGAGGACAGGGGGCCGTCGGGGAGCTGTTTTTT	CASKRGQGAVGELFF
NA	TRBV4-1	TRBD2	TRBJ2-5	TGCGCCAGCAGCCAAGATCTGTTAGCGGGGGGGCGATTTCAAGAGACCCAGTACTTC	CASSQDLLAGGRFQETQYF
NA	TRBV30	TRBD1	TRBJ2-7	TGTGCCTGGAGTGCCCCCCGGGACAGAAACTACGAGCAGTACTTC	CAWSAPRDRNYEQYF
NA	TRBV10-3	NA	TRBJ1-5	TGTGCCATCAGACCCGACAGGTCAAATCAGCCCCAGCATTTT	CAIRPDRSNQPQHF
NA	TRBV30	NA	TRBJ1-5	TGTGCCTGGAGTGTACAGCCCTTTAGCAATCAGCCCCAGCATTTT	CAWSVQPFSNQPQHF
NA	TRBV7-9	NA	TRBJ1-1	TGTGCCAGCAGCTTATGGGCAATGAACACTGAAGCTTTCTTT	CASSLWAMNTEAFF
NA	TRBV29-1	NA	TRBJ2-5	TGCAGCGTTGAAGATCCCAGGGTGGAGACCCAGTACTTC	CSVEDPRVETQYF
NA	TRBV4-3	NA	TRBJ2-7	TGCGCCAGCAGCCAAGAGAACAGCTACGAGCAGTACTTC	CASSQENSYEQYF
few	TRBV9	TRBD2	TRBJ2-7	TGTGCCAGCAGCTTCACCTCAGCGGGAGGTAGGAACGAGCAGTACTTC	CASSFTSAGGRNEQYF
NA	TRBV11-3	NA	TRBJ1-2	TGTGCCCCTCGGGGGGGCGGGCACTATGGCTACACCTTC	CAPRGGGHYGYTF
NA	TRBV28	NA	TRBJ2-5	TGTGCCAGCAGTTTATCGGGGGAAGAGACCCAGTACTTC	CASSLSGEETQYF
NA	TRBV12-5	TRBD2	TRBJ2-2	TGTGCTAGTGGTGTGGGGATGGGAGGGGACGACACCGGGGAGCTGTTTTTT	CASGVGMGGDDTGELFF
NA	TRBV5-1	NA	TRBJ1-2	TGCGCCAGCAGCTTCCCGGGACTAAGTAGCTATGGCTACACCTTC	CASSFPGLSSYGYTF
few	TRBV6-6	TRBD1	TRBJ1-1	TGTGCCAGCAGCCAAACAGGGGTCACTGAAGCTTTCTTT	CASSQTGVTEAFF
NA	TRBV29-1	TRBD1	TRBJ1-2	TGCAGCGCCGGACAGGGACCAAACTATGGCTACACCTTC	CSAGQGPNYGYTF
NA	TRBV5-4	NA	TRBJ1-1	TGTGCCAGCAGTAGCCCGAGGGGGGGCAAGGGCACTGAAGCTTTCTTT	CASSSPRGGKGTEAFF
NA	TRBV30	NA	TRBJ1-1	TGTGCCTGGAGTGTACCCGCGGGAGCAAACACTGAAGCTTTCTTT	CAWSVPAGANTEAFF
NA	TRBV7-2	NA	TRBJ2-1	TGTGCCAGCAGCCTTCGACTAGGTACAGGTGGTGAGCAGTTCTTC	CASSLRLGTGGEQFF
NA	TRBV6-5	TRBD1	TRBJ2-7	TGTGCCAGCAGTAGGACGACAGGGGAATACGAGCAGTACTTC	CASSRTTGEYEQYF
NA	TRBV7-2	NA	TRBJ2-7	TGTGCCAGCAGCTTAGGTGGAGGCGTGGTGCAGTACTTC	CASSLGGGVVQYF
NA	TRBV5-1	TRBD1	TRBJ1-2	TGCGCCAGCAGCTTGGGACAGGGGCAAAGGGGCTACACCTTC	CASSLGQGQRGYTF
NA	TRBV5-1	TRBD1	TRBJ2-5	TGCGCCAGCAGCTTAGGGGGCCTGAGAGAGACCCAGTACTTC	CASSLGGLRETQYF
NA	TRBV4-1	NA	TRBJ2-1	TGCGCCAGCAGCCAGGAAAATAGCGGCCATGTCTGGGATGAGCAGTTCTTC	CASSQENSGHVWDEQFF
NA	TRBV7-8	TRBD1	TRBJ2-7	TGTGCCAGCAGCTCGACAGGGCATGCCTACGAGCAGTACTTC	CASSSTGHAYEQYF
NA	TRBV11-2	NA	TRBJ2-5	TGTGCCAGCAGCTTAGGACTGTCCTCGGACCAGTACTTC	CASSLGLSSDQYF
NA	TRBV11-2	TRBD2	TRBJ2-7	TGTGCCAGCAGCTTAGGGGAGCGGGAGGGTCGGTACTTC	CASSLGEREGRYF
NA	TRBV30	NA	TRBJ1-1	TGTGCCTGGAGTCCCAAGCGCCCAGAAGCTTTCTTT	CAWSPKRPEAFF
NA	TRBV28	TRBD2	TRBJ2-1	TGTGCCAGCAACTCCGCTGGTGAGCGGGGGGCAGGAGAGCAGTTCTTC	CASNSAGERGAGEQFF
NA	TRBV11-2	NA	TRBJ2-7	TGTGCCAGCAGCGCAATCAACAGGGCCTCCTACGAGCAGTACTTC	CASSAINRASYEQYF
NA	TRBV11-2	NA	TRBJ1-4	TGTGCCAGCAGCTTAGATCGGGGAGTGTGGGAAAAACTGTTTTTT	CASSLDRGVWEKLFF
once	TRBV7-9	TRBD1	TRBJ2-7	TGTGCCAGCAGCTTTCCATACCGGGACAGGGTTCGCTCCTACGAGCAGTACTTC	CASSFPYRDRVRSYEQYF